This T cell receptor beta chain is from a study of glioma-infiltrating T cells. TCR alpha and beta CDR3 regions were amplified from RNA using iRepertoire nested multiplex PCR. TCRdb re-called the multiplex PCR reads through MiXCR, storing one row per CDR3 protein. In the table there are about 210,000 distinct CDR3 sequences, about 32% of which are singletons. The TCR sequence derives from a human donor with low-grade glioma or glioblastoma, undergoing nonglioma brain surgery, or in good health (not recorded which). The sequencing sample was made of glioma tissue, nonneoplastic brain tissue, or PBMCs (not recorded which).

CDR3 residues: CASRGIRGQPGAQYF. CDR3 bases: TGTGCCAGCAGGGGGATCAGGGGCCAACCTGGAGCCCAGTACTTC. J is TRBJ2-5 and V is TRBV2; D is perhaps TRBD1 (6 bases). This CDR3 spans 15 amino acids. The V and J ends lost 6 bases and 9 bases respectively, with 23 bases between them. CDR1 and CDR2 from the germline V gene are SNHLY and FYNNEI.